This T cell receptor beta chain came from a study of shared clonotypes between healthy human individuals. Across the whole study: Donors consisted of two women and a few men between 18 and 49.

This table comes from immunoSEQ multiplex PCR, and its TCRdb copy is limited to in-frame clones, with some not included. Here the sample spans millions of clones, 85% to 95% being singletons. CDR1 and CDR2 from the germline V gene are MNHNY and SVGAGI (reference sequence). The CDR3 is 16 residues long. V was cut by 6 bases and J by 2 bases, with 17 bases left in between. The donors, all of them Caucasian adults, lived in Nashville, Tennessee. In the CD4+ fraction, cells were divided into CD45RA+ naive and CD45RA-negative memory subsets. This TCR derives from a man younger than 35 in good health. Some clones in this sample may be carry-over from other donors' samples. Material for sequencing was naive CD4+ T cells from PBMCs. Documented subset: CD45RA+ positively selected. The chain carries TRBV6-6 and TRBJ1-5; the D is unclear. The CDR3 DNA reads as TGTGCCAGCAGCACCCCCGTGAGGGCTGGCAATCAGCCCCAGCATTTT. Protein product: CASSTPVRAGNQPQHF.